The next 29 T cell receptor beta chains were all read from a single sample in a study of CD8 T cells in Susac syndrome. When the RNA was reverse transcribed, random hexamers were used with an input of roughly 0.45 to 1 ug. From the immunoSEQ multiplex PCR reads, TCRdb called clonotypes with MiXCR, one entry per CDR3 protein. This repertoire shows 120,000 or so distinct CDR3 sequences, about 94% found once; its top ten account for 0.2% to 0.25%. The source material was CD8+ T cells from PBMCs. All receptors come from a human donor with Susac syndrome.

This rearrangement joins TRBV2 to TRBJ2-3; D unresolved. Trimming pared 2 bases from V and 1 base from J, leaving 13 bases between. CDR1 and CDR2 from the germline V gene are SNHLY and FYNNEI. This CDR3 contains 16 residues. The CDR3 region is CASSESWSRGTDTQYF. The CDR3, as DNA: TGTGCCAGCAGTGAATCCTGGTCCCGGGGCACAGATACGCAGTATTTT.

The CDR3 loop reads CASSDSTNSPLHF. DNA of the CDR3: TGTGCCAGCAGTGACTCCACAAATTCACCCCTCCACTTT. The genes are TRBV6-4 and TRBJ1-6; unclear D gene. The CDR3 has 13 residues. V was trimmed by 0 bases and J by 7 bases, leaving 4 bases between them. The germline V gene has CDR1 MRHNA and CDR2 SNTAGT.

The rearrangement joins TRBV4-3 to TRBJ2-7; 8 nucleotides agree with TRBD2. CDR3 length: 16 amino acids. Looked up from germline, CDR1 is LGHNA and CDR2 is YSLEER. J gave up 2 bases and V 4 bases, and 10 bases lay outside the gene matches. Written as DNA, the CDR3 is TGCGCCAGCAGCCCTGGAATAAGCGGGAGACCCTACGAGCAGTACTTC. Amino acids: CASSPGISGRPYEQYF.

The CDR3 DNA is TGTGCAAGTCGTACTATAGCGGGGGGCCCAGATACGCAGTATTTT. Amino acids: CASRTIAGGPDTQYF. The chain couples TRBV12-2 to TRBJ2-3; the DNA was not used to check the table's D call, TRBD2. TRBV12-2 is tagged as a pseudogene. This CDR3 has 15 amino acids.

The chain has TRBV7-9 and TRBJ1-1; D not resolved. The CDR3 is 15 amino acids. Between the trimmed V and J ends, which lost 7 bases and 0 bases, there was a span of 15 bases. Per germline, CDR1 SEHNR and CDR2 FQNEAQ (reference sequence). The chain's CDR3 is CASNLYSKVNTEAFF. The CDR3 bases are TGTGCCAGCAATTTGTACAGTAAGGTGAACACTGAAGCTTTCTTT.

The J gene is TRBJ1-2, the V gene TRBV2; D may be TRBD1 (6 bases). Deletions cut 3 bases from V and 0 bases from J, with 8 bases between. The germline V gene has CDR1 SNHLY and CDR2 FYNNEI. The CDR3 totals 14 residues. CDR3 sequence (DNA): TGTGCCAGCAGTGACAGGGGCACTAACTATGGCTACACCTTC. Its translation is CASSDRGTNYGYTF.

The rearrangement uses TRBV30 and TRBJ2-1; D remains ambiguous. CDR3 size: 10 residues. The germline CDR1 and CDR2 sequences are GTSNPN and SVGIG (reference sequence). V was cut by 5 bases and J by 8 bases, with 7 bases left in between. The DNA of the CDR3 is TGTGCCTGGGATGGGGATGAGCAGTTCTTC. The encoded protein is CAWDGDEQFF. The full variable domain, in which reference TRBV30 and TRBJ2-1 provide the parts outside the CDR3, is SQTIHQWPATLVQPVGSPLSLECTVEGTSNPNLYWYRQAAGRGLQLLFYSVGIGQISSEVPQNLSASRPQDRQFILSSKKLLLSDSGFYLCAWDGDEQFFGPGTRLTVL.

This chain links TRBV6-2 or TRBV6-3 with TRBJ1-1; 9 nucleotides line up with TRBD1. CDR1 is MNHEY, CDR2 SVGEGT, per germline. Trimming removed 5 bases from V and 5 bases from J; junction bases left unmatched: 6. CDR3 length: 14 residues. The CDR3 sequence is CASSHGTGMTEAFF. CDR3 sequence (DNA): TGTGCCAGCAGTCACGGGACAGGGATGACTGAAGCTTTCTTT.

The chain carries TRBV27 and TRBJ1-1; D is ambiguous. Germline CDR1 is MNHEY and CDR2 is SMNVEV (reference sequence). V lost 2 bases and J 7 bases, leaving 14 bases between the germline ends. This CDR3 spans 14 amino acids. The CDR3 coding sequence is TGTGCCAGCAGTTTAATCCCCCCTGCCGGTGAAGCTTTCTTT. Translated: CASSLIPPAGEAFF.

The rearrangement links TRBV5-1 to TRBJ2-2, with TRBD1 matching 9 bases. The V gene end was trimmed by 8 bases and the J gene end by 4 bases; junction bases not matched to a gene: 6. This CDR3 contains 14 residues. Germline assignment: CDR1 SGHRS and CDR2 YFSETQ. For the CDR3, the DNA is TGCGCCAGTTCCGGGACAGGGTCCACCGGGGAGCTGTTTTTT. It is translated as CASSGTGSTGELFF.

This chain uses TRBV2 with TRBJ2-7; no clear D. Germline CDR1 is SNHLY and CDR2 is FYNNEI. The CDR3 is made up of 15 amino acids. Trimming removed 6 bases at V and 0 bases at J, with 15 bases between. CDR3 nucleotides: TGTGCCAGCAGGGTGTCCGCAATTATCTCCTACGAGCAGTACTTC. As protein: CASRVSAIISYEQYF.

The rearrangement uses TRBV7-4 and TRBJ1-2; 11 bases are shared with TRBD1. The germline CDR1 and CDR2 sequences are SGHVT and SQSDAQ. This CDR3 region has 14 residues. Germline trimming cut 2 bases from V and 6 bases from J; bases unmatched to any gene: 2. CDR3 DNA sequence: TGTGCCAGCAGCTTATTGGACAGGGGGCATGGCTACACCTTC. It yields the protein CASSLLDRGHGYTF.

The V call is TRBV7-8, the J call TRBJ2-5; either TRBD1 or TRBD2 may fit D (5 bases each). The CDR3 sequence is 14 residues long. CDR1 is SGHVS and CDR2 is FQNEAQ in the germline V gene. V was shortened by 5 bases and J by 2 bases, with 12 bases between the two germline ends. The CDR3 spells CASSQGRLQETQYF. In DNA, the CDR3 is TGTGCCAGCAGCCAGGGACGGTTACAAGAGACCCAGTACTTC.

CDR3 sequence reads: CASSHGVVRNTEAFF. The CDR3 bases are TGTGCCAGCAGCCACGGCGTCGTCCGGAACACTGAAGCTTTCTTT. The gene calls are TRBV14 and TRBJ1-1, with D hard to call. CDR3 length equals 15 residues. Germline lookup yields CDR1 SGHDN and CDR2 FVKESK. Trimming removed 3 bases from V and 1 base from J, with 12 bases in between.

This chain uses TRBV5-6 with TRBJ2-5, with TRBD2 as a possible D gene (6 bases). This CDR3 region has 14 residues. V was cut by 2 bases and J by 2 bases, with 10 bases left in between. Germline values: CDR1 SGHDT, CDR2 YYEEEE. DNA of the CDR3: TGTGCCAGCAGCTTCGGGGGACGGCAAGAGACCCAGTACTTC. As protein: CASSFGGRQETQYF.

This clonotype has just one count. The chain carries TRBV3-1 and TRBJ2-1, with TRBD2 matching over 9 bases. V lost 0 bases, J lost 2 bases, and 5 bases stayed unmatched. The CDR3 is 17 amino acids. Germline V CDR1 and CDR2: LGHDT, YNNKEL (reference sequence). In DNA form, the CDR3 reads TGTGCCAGCAGCCAAGACGGGGCGGGAGGGACCTACAATGAGCAGTTCTTC. Amino acids: CASSQDGAGGTYNEQFF.

This chain connects TRBV4-1 to TRBJ2-2; the D gene is possibly TRBD1 (6 bases). V was cut by 1 base and J by 1 base, with 7 bases left in between. CDR1 MGHRA and CDR2 YSYEKL come from the germline V gene. The CDR3 sequence is 15 residues long. The CDR3 here is CASSQGQENTGELFF. The CDR3 nucleotides read TGCGCCAGCAGCCAAGGACAGGAGAACACCGGGGAGCTGTTTTTT.

The chain joins TRBV6-5 to TRBJ1-1, with a tentative D call TRBD1 (6 bases). In germline, CDR1 is MNHEY, CDR2 SVGAGI. V lost 6 bases to trimming and J lost 4 bases, with 15 bases between them. CDR3 size: 14 residues. CDR3 in DNA: TGTGCCAGCAGCTTGAGCAGGGGCAGCACTGAAGCTTTCTTT. This codes for CASSLSRGSTEAFF.

This chain joins TRBV2 and TRBJ2-5, with unresolved D. The CDR3 length is 11 residues. CDR1 is SNHLY, CDR2 FYNNEI, per germline. V was shortened by 3 bases and J by 4 bases, with 3 bases between the two germline ends. Here the CDR3 reads CASSDSETQYF. For the CDR3, the DNA is TGTGCCAGCAGTGATTCAGAGACCCAGTACTTC.

The V call is TRBV6-1, the J call TRBJ2-7; 11 bases fit TRBD1. V lost 3 bases and J lost 2; bases outside the gene matches: 3. The CDR3 extends over 15 amino acids. Germline V gene sequence: CDR1 MNHNS, CDR2 SASEGT. In DNA, the CDR3 is TGTGCCAGCAGTGATGGGACAGGGGGTCCCTACGAGCAGTACTTC. Its protein product is CASSDGTGGPYEQYF.

V gene TRBV5-6 combines with J gene TRBJ2-7; no clear D gene. The CDR3 spans 13 residues. The V and J ends lost 1 base and 0 bases respectively, with 5 bases between them. Germline V gene sequence: CDR1 SGHDT, CDR2 YYEEEE. The CDR3 protein is CASSLLNSYEQYF. For the CDR3, the DNA is TGTGCCAGCAGCTTGTTGAACTCCTACGAGCAGTACTTC.

The chain has TRBV7-9 and TRBJ2-7, with D possibly matching TRBD1 (5 bases). CDR1 and CDR2 (germline): SEHNR, FQNEAQ (reference sequence). The length of the CDR3 is 12 residues. V was trimmed by 5 bases and J by 3 bases, leaving 8 bases between them. CDR3 nucleotide sequence: TGTGCCAGCAGCATCGACAGCTACGAGCAGTACTTC. As protein: CASSIDSYEQYF.

The CDR3 here is CATSTGTLGDNEQFF. CDR3 nucleotides: TGTGCCACCAGCACCGGGACCCTCGGAGACAATGAGCAGTTCTTC. The chain couples TRBV15 to TRBJ2-1; D may match TRBD1 or TRBD2 (5 bases each). The germline V gene has CDR1 LNHNV and CDR2 YYDKDF (reference sequence). With 4 bases removed from V and 5 bases from J, the gap between germline ends came to 15 bases. This CDR3 has 15 residues.

J is TRBJ2-7 and V is TRBV4-3; no definite D call. From germline, CDR1 is LGHNA and CDR2 YSLEER. Trimming took off 1 base at V and 0 bases at J, with 10 bases between the two ends. The CDR3 is 15 residues long. CDR3 DNA: TGCGCCAGCAGCCAAGCTCTCGACACCTCCTACGAGCAGTACTTC. It specifies CASSQALDTSYEQYF.

The chain joins TRBV7-9 to TRBJ1-5; a possible D gene is TRBD1 (6 bases). Trimming shortened V by 5 bases and J by 7 bases, and 15 bases separated the two germline ends. The CDR3 spans 14 residues. Germline CDR1 and CDR2: SEHNR and FQNEAQ (reference sequence). CDR3 amino acids: CASSPPGVDQPQHF. The CDR3 DNA reads TGTGCCAGCAGCCCCCCAGGGGTAGACCAGCCCCAGCATTTT.

In DNA, the CDR3 is TGTGCCAGCAGCACCGGGGCAACTGAAGCTTTCTTT. This codes for CASSTGATEAFF. The gene calls are TRBV5-4 and TRBJ1-1, with a weak D call TRBD1 (5 bases). Per the germline V gene, CDR1 is SGHNT and CDR2 is YYREEE (reference sequence). The V gene lost 4 bases and the J gene lost 5 bases, with 9 bases spanning the gap. This CDR3 has 12 amino acids.

The chain has TRBV15 and TRBJ2-7; D is possibly TRBD2 (5 bases). This CDR3 region has 14 residues. V lost 3 bases to trimming and J lost 7 bases, with 16 bases between them. CDR1 is LNHNV, CDR2 YYDKDF, per germline (reference sequence). The CDR3 DNA is TGTGCCACCAGCAGGGTTGGTAGCGTGGTGGAGCAGTACTTC. Amino acid sequence: CATSRVGSVVEQYF. Full variable domain (rest looked up from reference TRBV15 and TRBJ2-7): DAMVIQNPRYQVTQFGKPVTLSCSQTLNHNVMYWYQQKSSQAPKLLFHYYDKDFNNEADTPDNFQSRRPNTSFCFLDIRSPGLGDTAMYLCATSRVGSVVEQYFGPGTRLTVT.

The gene calls are TRBV6-2 or TRBV6-3 and TRBJ2-7; maybe TRBD2 (6 bases). Germline-derived CDR1 and CDR2 are MNHEY and SVGEGT. V lost 0 bases, J lost 3 bases, and 9 bases lay in between. This CDR3 is 14 amino acids long. This CDR3 reads CASSYSMEGYEQYF. Written as DNA, the CDR3 is TGTGCCAGCAGTTACTCGATGGAGGGCTACGAGCAGTACTTC.

In DNA form, the CDR3 reads TGTGCCAGCAGTTTAGGCGGGGTAAACATTCAGTACTTC. It encodes CASSLGGVNIQYF. The chain joins TRBV27 to TRBJ2-4, with D perhaps TRBD2 (6 bases). The germline gives CDR1 MNHEY, CDR2 SMNVEV (reference sequence). The CDR3 extends over 13 amino acids. The V gene lost 2 bases and the J gene lost 6 bases, with 8 bases spanning the gap.